What follows is one T cell receptor (beta chain) and its context. Its antigen is as yet unknown. 5' RACE with UMI labels generated the TRB cDNA libraries. From the 5' RACE reads, TCRdb lists one entry per CDR3 protein and no DNA. The sample features some 120,000 distinct CDR3 sequences, with about 0.62% in its top ten. The CDR3 covers 15 residues. CDR1 MNHEY and CDR2 SVGAGI come from the germline V gene. This sample stems from a study of CXCR3-negative and CXCR3-positive naive CD8 T cells. At the level of the study: The libraries yielded around 140 million TRB reads, about 1.5 +/- 0.3 million each. General observations from the study: After cryopreservation, CXCR3 expression dropped partially; most assays used fresh PBMCs. The TRB CDR3s that CXCR3-positive naive cells carried were more hydrophobic than those of CXCR3-negative naive cells.

The rearrangement uses TRBV6-5 and TRBJ2-1; the D call from TCRdb, TRBD2, cannot be confirmed without DNA. Sequences were obtained from naive CXCR3+ CD8+ T cells from blood. Subset given: CD45RO-CCR7+CD27+CD95- naive CD8+ T cells expressing CXCR3 (TNR3+). The sequence was collected from a human donor in good health. Some clones in this sample may be carry-over from other donors' samples. The CDR3: CASSVGLAGGNEQFF.